The 25 T cell receptor beta chains in this list originate from one sample, sequenced in a study of a mutant IDH1 vaccine in newly diagnosed glioma. Antigens for these TCRs are unknown. The data were produced by immunoSEQ multiplex PCR, yet TCRdb's version contains in-frame clones alone and is incomplete. The sample includes tens of thousands of clones, 84% of them seen just once. Indicated time point: week 23, last vaccination. Vaccine doses each comprised 300 ug of mutant IDH1 20-mer peptide, with topical imiquimod. Source: PBMCs, taken from a glioma patient whose treatment included an IDH1 peptide vaccine. Every receptor here comes from a man between 18 and 29 years old with glioma.

The chain combines TRBV29-1 with TRBJ1-4; D perhaps matches TRBD1 (6 bases). Trimming shortened V by 6 bases and J by 7 bases, and 18 bases separated the two germline ends. The CDR3 has 14 residues. Germline V gene sequence: CDR1 SQVTM, CDR2 ANQGSEA. CDR3 region: CSVSWTAVSEKLFF. CDR3 DNA: TGCAGCGTAAGCTGGACAGCAGTGAGTGAAAAACTGTTTTTT.

This chain connects TRBV7-9 to TRBJ1-2, with D tentatively TRBD1 (5 bases). The CDR3 runs to 14 residues. Germline V gene sequence: CDR1 SEHNR, CDR2 FQNEAQ (reference sequence). The V end was cut by 1 base, the J end by 1 base, with 7 bases between. The CDR3 nucleotides read TGTGCCAGCAGCTTAGGGGGGGTTAACTATGGCTACACCTTC. Protein sequence: CASSLGGVNYGYTF.

The chain carries TRBV4-3 and TRBJ1-4; 7 bases align to TRBD1. CDR3 length: 18 amino acids. In germline, CDR1 is LGHNA, CDR2 YSLEER. V lost 0 bases, J lost 5 bases, and 12 bases stayed unmatched. This CDR3 is CASSQDRTRGRFNEKLFF. As DNA, the CDR3 is TGCGCCAGCAGCCAAGATAGGACAAGGGGGCGGTTCAATGAAAAACTGTTTTTT.

The V call is TRBV2, the J call TRBJ2-4; a weak D match, TRBD2 (6 bases). Germline lookup yields CDR1 SNHLY and CDR2 FYNNEI. CDR3 length equals 16 residues. V was trimmed by 4 bases and J by 6 bases, leaving 19 bases between them. The DNA of the CDR3 is TGTGCCAGCAGTGCGGGAGAAGCCCGGATGGGAAACATTCAGTACTTC. As protein: CASSAGEARMGNIQYF. Combining the CDR3 with reference TRBV2 and TRBJ2-4 gives the whole variable domain EPEVTQTPSHQVTQMGQEVILRCVPISNHLYFYWYRQILGQKVEFLVSFYNNEISEKSEIFDDQFSVERPDGSNFTLKIRSTKLEDSAMYFCASSAGEARMGNIQYFGAGTRLSVL.

The J gene is TRBJ2-3, the V gene TRBV5-1, with D perhaps matching TRBD2 (5 bases). This CDR3 region has 15 residues. The V gene lost 0 bases and the J gene lost 2 bases, with 10 bases spanning the gap. Germline V gene data show CDR1 as SGHRS and CDR2 as YFSETQ. This CDR3 is CASSLGRGYTDTQYF. The CDR3 bases are TGCGCCAGCAGCTTGGGAAGAGGGTACACAGATACGCAGTATTTT.

This chain uses TRBV7-9 with TRBJ2-3, with D unresolved. The CDR3 runs to 13 residues. The germline gives CDR1 SEHNR, CDR2 FQNEAQ (reference sequence). The V and J ends lost 4 bases and 6 bases respectively, with 11 bases between them. The DNA of the CDR3 is TGTGCCAGCAGCTATTTATCCGGGGATACGCAGTATTTT. It yields the protein CASSYLSGDTQYF.

The CDR3 protein is CASSLEGTGMNEQYF. CDR3 DNA sequence: TGTGCCAGCAGCTTAGAGGGGACAGGGATGAACGAGCAGTACTTC. V and J are TRBV7-6 and TRBJ2-7, with 9 nucleotides matching TRBD1. The J segment lost 5 bases and the V segment lost 1 base, leaving 6 bases of the junction unmatched. In germline, CDR1 is SGHVS, CDR2 FNYEAQ. This CDR3 comprises 15 residues.

The chain joins TRBV5-1 to TRBJ1-4; 7 nucleotides agree with TRBD1. This CDR3 has 15 residues. The germline CDR1 and CDR2 sequences are SGHRS and YFSETQ. With 3 bases clipped from V and 5 bases from J, the junction kept 7 bases outside the gene matches. The CDR3, as DNA: TGCGCCAGCAGCTCCCGACAGGGTGGAAATGAAAAACTGTTTTTT. Amino acids: CASSSRQGGNEKLFF.

This chain joins TRBV5-1 and TRBJ2-7, with D possibly called TRBD1 or TRBD2 (5 bases each). CDR1 is SGHRS, CDR2 YFSETQ, per germline. There are 16 residues in the CDR3. V was shortened by 0 bases and J by 5 bases, with 18 bases between the two germline ends. CDR3 nucleotide sequence: TGCGCCAGCAGCTTGGCCCGGGGTCTCCAAGGGGACGAGCAGTACTTC. Amino acids: CASSLARGLQGDEQYF. Together with reference TRBV5-1 and TRBJ2-7, the CDR3 gives the full variable domain: KAGVTQTPRYLIKTRGQQVTLSCSPISGHRSVSWYQQTPGQGLQFLFEYFSETQRNKGNFPGRFSGRQFSNSRSEMNVSTLELGDSALYLCASSLARGLQGDEQYFGPGTRLTVT.

The V call is TRBV19, the J call TRBJ2-3; 10 positions match TRBD2. Trimming removed 3 bases from V and 3 bases from J; junction bases left unmatched: 6. This CDR3 spans 16 amino acids. Per the germline V gene, CDR1 is LNHDA and CDR2 is SQIVND (reference sequence). The CDR3: CASSIRLAGETDTQYF. The CDR3 DNA follows: TGTGCCAGTAGTATTCGGCTAGCGGGAGAGACAGATACGCAGTATTTT.

CDR3: CASSSQLREQYF. Written as DNA, the CDR3 is TGTGCCAGCAGTTCACAGTTGCGAGAGCAGTACTTC. This rearrangement joins TRBV7-9 to TRBJ2-7, with D unresolved. Trimming removed 6 bases at V and 7 bases at J, with 13 bases between. Germline V gene data show CDR1 as SEHNR and CDR2 as FQNEAQ (reference sequence). This CDR3 has 12 amino acids.

This chain links TRBV5-1 with TRBJ1-4; TRBD1 agrees at 10 bases. V lost 3 bases, J lost 4 bases, and 9 bases stayed unmatched. This CDR3 region has 17 residues. From germline, CDR1 is SGHRS and CDR2 YFSETQ. CDR3 protein: CASSSGTGVRGNEKLFF. The CDR3 DNA sequence: TGCGCCAGCAGCTCAGGGACAGGGGTGCGGGGTAATGAAAAACTGTTTTTT.

The chain has TRBV2 and TRBJ2-7; weak D call: TRBD1 (5 bases). Germline loops: CDR1 SNHLY, CDR2 FYNNEI. There are 13 residues in the CDR3. Trimming left V 11 bases short and J 3 bases short, with 17 bases between. CDR3 sequence: CASSFRGFYEQYF. CDR3 DNA: TGTGCCTCCTCCTTTAGGGGATTCTACGAGCAGTACTTC.

V is TRBV5-6 and J is TRBJ2-7; D call uncertain. Trimming took off 1 base at V and 0 bases at J, with 23 bases between the two ends. This CDR3 spans 19 amino acids. The germline gives CDR1 SGHDT, CDR2 YYEEEE. The CDR3 loop is CASSLQRIILLQVSYEQYF. The CDR3 DNA reads TGTGCCAGCAGCTTGCAGAGGATAATTTTACTCCAAGTCTCCTACGAGCAGTACTTC. The full variable domain, with the rest looked up from reference TRBV5-6 and TRBJ2-7, is DAGVTQSPTHLIKTRGQQVTLRCSPKSGHDTVSWYQQALGQGPQFIFQYYEEEERQRGNFPDRFSGHQFPNYSSELNVNALLLGDSALYLCASSLQRIILLQVSYEQYFGPGTRLTVT.

The chain employs TRBV4-3 and TRBJ2-2; TRBD2 matches at 15 bases. The V segment lost 2 bases and the J segment 6 bases; nucleotides outside the gene matches: 16. In germline, CDR1 is LGHNA, CDR2 YSLEER. This CDR3 is 21 amino acids long. The CDR3 sequence: CASSQPPGLAGGGGPAGELFF. CDR3 nucleotides: TGCGCCAGCAGCCAACCCCCGGGACTAGCGGGGGGTGGTGGCCCCGCCGGGGAGCTGTTTTTT.

In this sample, this clone turned up a few times. The chain is built from TRBV5-4 and TRBJ1-2; D is possibly TRBD1 (6 bases). V dropped 5 bases and J dropped 5 bases, with 22 bases sitting between them. CDR1 and CDR2 from the germline V gene are SGHNT and YYREEE (reference sequence). The CDR3 spans 16 residues. The CDR3 coding sequence is TGTGCCAGCAGGCCCATCGGACAGTCCCATCGGTATGGCTACACCTTC. Protein sequence: CASRPIGQSHRYGYTF.

The V call is TRBV2, the J call TRBJ1-4; TRBD1 is a possible D gene (6 bases). V was trimmed by 7 bases and J by 1 base, leaving 13 bases between them. Germline V gene lookup returns CDR1 SNHLY and CDR2 FYNNEI. This CDR3 spans 15 amino acids. The CDR3 nucleotides are TGTGCCAGCACCTCGACAGGAGTAACTAATGAAAAACTGTTTTTT. Its translation: CASTSTGVTNEKLFF.

As DNA, the CDR3 is TGTGCCAGCTCCCAACAGGGGTCCTACGAGCAGTACTTC. Translated: CASSQQGSYEQYF. The J gene is TRBJ2-7, the V gene TRBV27, with 7 bases matching TRBD1. CDR1 and CDR2 from the germline V gene are MNHEY and SMNVEV (reference sequence). V lost 8 bases to trimming and J lost 1 base; unmatched junction nucleotides: 5. This CDR3 is built from 13 residues.

The V gene is TRBV7-8, the J gene TRBJ1-4, with D perhaps matching TRBD1 (6 bases). Trimming removed 2 bases from V and 7 bases from J, with 17 bases in between. CDR3 length: 16 residues. CDR1 is SGHVS and CDR2 is FQNEAQ in the germline V gene. CDR3 nucleotides: TGTGCCAGCAGCTTAAGGGGGACCCTGGGGGGTGAAAAACTGTTTTTT. It codes for CASSLRGTLGGEKLFF.

This clone was detected once. This rearrangement joins TRBV5-6 to TRBJ1-1; possibly TRBD1 for D (6 bases). V was cut by 4 bases and J by 5 bases, with 15 bases left in between. The V gene's germline CDR1 is SGHDT and CDR2 YYEEEE. This CDR3 has 14 residues. The CDR3 sequence is CASSAIQGFTEAFF. CDR3 DNA: TGTGCCAGCAGCGCAATACAGGGATTTACTGAAGCTTTCTTT.

This clone was detected once. The genes are TRBV5-1 and TRBJ1-3, with a possible D match to TRBD1 (6 bases). From germline, CDR1 is SGHRS and CDR2 YFSETQ. This CDR3 contains 14 residues. Deletions cut 4 bases from V and 2 bases from J, with 10 bases between. Here the CDR3 DNA reads TGCGCCAGCAGCCTCGGACAGCCTGGAAACACCATATATTTT. Residues: CASSLGQPGNTIYF.

This clone was seen just once. J is TRBJ2-1 and V is TRBV6-4, with 11 bases that match TRBD1. The CDR3 runs 14 residues. V lost 3 bases and J lost 6; bases outside the gene matches: 1. Germline loops: CDR1 MRHNA, CDR2 SNTAGT. CDR3: CASSDGTGGNEQFF. CDR3 DNA sequence: TGTGCCAGCAGTGATGGGACAGGGGGCAATGAGCAGTTCTTC.

V and J are TRBV6-1 and TRBJ2-1; D not certain. Trimming stripped 7 bases from V and 10 bases from J, with 11 bases between. Germline-derived CDR1 and CDR2 are MNHNS and SASEGT. The length of the CDR3 is 11 residues. The CDR3 loop is CASKELSEQFF. CDR3 sequence (DNA): TGTGCCAGCAAAGAGTTAAGCGAGCAGTTCTTC.

The chain links TRBV14 to TRBJ2-1; 12 bases agree with TRBD2. CDR3 length: 18 residues. V lost 0 bases to trimming and J lost 7 bases; unmatched junction nucleotides: 10. Germline CDR1 SGHDN, CDR2 FVKESK. The CDR3 sequence: CASSQDQGLAGLANEQFF. CDR3 nucleotide sequence: TGTGCCAGCAGCCAAGATCAGGGACTAGCGGGCCTCGCAAATGAGCAGTTCTTC.

V usage is TRBV19 and J usage is TRBJ1-2, with 7 nucleotides matching TRBD1. Germline CDR1 reads LNHDA; CDR2 reads SQIVND (reference sequence). Trimming removed 3 bases from V and 4 bases from J; junction bases left unmatched: 17. The CDR3 is made up of 18 amino acids. CDR3 in amino acids: CASSILGTDPWTFYGYTF. The CDR3 region has the DNA TGTGCCAGTAGTATTCTAGGGACAGACCCCTGGACCTTCTATGGCTACACCTTC.